One sample yielded the 14 T cell receptor beta chains listed below, sequenced in a study of T cell responses to AZD1222 COVID-19 vaccine. This table comes from immunoSEQ multiplex PCR, and its TCRdb copy is limited to in-frame clones, with some not included. The table records 130,000 or so clones, about nine tenths of them present only once. The source was peripheral blood, collected on day 0 of AZD1222 vaccination. These receptors were obtained from an adult in good health.

The rearrangement joins TRBV4-1 to TRBJ1-6; no definite D call. This CDR3 contains 12 residues. Germline assignment: CDR1 MGHRA and CDR2 YSYEKL. The V gene lost 1 base and the J gene lost 10 bases, with 5 bases spanning the gap. In nucleotides, the CDR3 is TGCGCCAGCAGCCAAGCGGTCTCACCCCTCCACTTT. Protein product: CASSQAVSPLHF.

V usage is TRBV9 and J usage is TRBJ1-6; 8 nucleotides match TRBD1. V shed 2 bases and J 8 bases; nucleotides not matched to a gene: 6. Germline-derived CDR1 and CDR2 are SGDLS and YYNGEE. The CDR3 consists of 15 residues. For the CDR3, the DNA is TGTGCCAGCAGCGTGGCACCGACAGGGGATTCACCCCTCCACTTT. It encodes CASSVAPTGDSPLHF.

The chain uses TRBV12-5 and TRBJ2-7; the D gene could be TRBD1 or TRBD2 (5 bases each). CDR3 length: 14 amino acids. With 2 bases removed from V and 6 bases from J, the gap between germline ends came to 14 bases. Germline V lookup: CDR1 LGHNT, CDR2 FRNRAP. The CDR3 loop reads CASGLSGPLGEQYF. The CDR3 nucleotides are TGTGCTAGTGGTTTGTCGGGGCCCCTGGGCGAGCAGTACTTC. Combining the CDR3 with reference TRBV12-5 and TRBJ2-7 gives the whole variable domain DARVTQTPRHKVTEMGQEVTMRCQPILGHNTVFWYRQTMMQGLELLAYFRNRAPLDDSGMPKDRFSAEMPDATLATLKIQPSEPRDSAVYFCASGLSGPLGEQYFGPGTRLTVT.

With regard to this clone: Other DNA sequences within the sample encode an identical CDR3. The J gene is TRBJ2-7, the V gene TRBV28; 7 bases match TRBD2. CDR3 size: 14 residues. V gave up 3 bases and J gave up 1 base; unmatched junction bases: 3. CDR1 and CDR2 from the germline V gene are MDHEN and SYDVKM. The CDR3 loop is CASSLGGSSYEQYF. Here the CDR3 DNA reads TGTGCCAGCAGTTTGGGGGGGAGTTCCTACGAGCAGTACTTC.

In nucleotides, the CDR3 is TGTGCCAGCAGCTTGAGGGCTACGGAGACCCAGTACTTC. Residues: CASSLRATETQYF. The rearrangement uses TRBV7-2 and TRBJ2-5; the D gene is possibly TRBD2 (5 bases). V lost 3 bases, J lost 5 bases, and 10 bases lay in between. The V gene's germline CDR1 is SGHTA and CDR2 FQGNSA. The CDR3 spans 13 residues.

In DNA form, the CDR3 reads TGTGCCAGCAGCCAAGGCCTCACAGATACGCAGTATTTT. Translation: CASSQGLTDTQYF. This chain uses TRBV4-2 with TRBJ2-3; no reliable D call. The CDR3 runs to 13 residues. Germline V gene data show CDR1 as LGHNA and CDR2 as YNFKEQ. Trimming left V 1 base short and J 2 bases short, with 4 bases between.

This clone has more than one count but fewer than ten. The chain carries TRBV13 and TRBJ2-7; D is perhaps TRBD2 (5 bases). Germline-derived CDR1 and CDR2 are PRHDT and FYEKMQ (reference sequence). This CDR3 is 15 amino acids long. V shed 3 bases and J shed 6 bases, with 18 bases lying between them. The chain's CDR3 is CASSFPSTGNSEQYF. CDR3 bases: TGTGCCAGCAGCTTCCCGAGCACGGGGAACAGCGAGCAGTACTTC. Drawing the rest from reference TRBV13 and TRBJ2-7, the complete variable domain is AAGVIQSPRHLIKEKRETATLKCYPIPRHDTVYWYQQGPGQDPQFLISFYEKMQSDKGSIPDRFSAQQFSDYHSELNMSSLELGDSALYFCASSFPSTGNSEQYFGPGTRLTVT.

This clone was seen just once. The chain has TRBV27 and TRBJ2-2, with D perhaps matching TRBD2 (5 bases). Germline assignment: CDR1 MNHEY and CDR2 SMNVEV (reference sequence). The CDR3 length is 14 residues. V was shortened by 3 bases and J by 3 bases, with 8 bases between the two germline ends. CDR3: CASSFRRDTGELFF. For the CDR3, the DNA is TGTGCCAGCAGTTTTCGGCGGGACACCGGGGAGCTGTTTTTT.

This CDR3 is CASNTGAVGETQYF. The DNA of the CDR3 is TGTGCCAGCAACACAGGGGCGGTAGGAGAGACCCAGTACTTC. The chain uses TRBV2 and TRBJ2-5, with 7 bases that match TRBD1. Trimming at V came to 7 bases and at J to 4 bases, leaving 9 bases not matched to a gene. The germline V gene has CDR1 SNHLY and CDR2 FYNNEI. The CDR3 is 14 residues long.

V and J are TRBV28 and TRBJ1-1, with 10 bases fitting TRBD1. The V and J ends lost 6 bases and 8 bases, in that order; junction bases with no gene match: 6. CDR3 length: 13 amino acids. Per germline, CDR1 MDHEN and CDR2 SYDVKM. CDR3 nucleotides: TGTGCCAGCAGCGACAGGGGGCCCGAAGAAGCTTTCTTT. This translates into CASSDRGPEEAFF.

The rearrangement uses TRBV6-1 and TRBJ2-5, with 14 bases that match TRBD2. Per the germline V gene, CDR1 is MNHNS and CDR2 is SASEGT. CDR3 size: 17 residues. With V trimmed by 4 bases and J by 0 bases, 4 bases remained unmatched. CDR3 in amino acids: CASSGGTSGGHQETQYF. DNA for the CDR3: TGTGCCAGCAGTGGAGGGACTAGCGGGGGCCACCAAGAGACCCAGTACTTC.

This chain connects TRBV9 to TRBJ1-1; possible D gene TRBD1, 5 bases. The CDR3 runs 16 residues. The germline CDR1 and CDR2 sequences are SGDLS and YYNGEE. Trimming left V 4 bases short and J 3 bases short, with 19 bases between. CDR3 protein: CASSPRWQPRDTEAFF. Written as DNA, the CDR3 is TGTGCCAGCAGCCCTCGGTGGCAACCCAGGGACACTGAAGCTTTCTTT.

This chain links TRBV11-3 with TRBJ1-3; no definite D call. The CDR3 covers 12 residues. Trimming took off 5 bases at V and 2 bases at J, with 4 bases between the two ends. CDR1 and CDR2 (germline): SGHNT, YENEEA. The CDR3 spells CASSVAGNTIYF. The CDR3 DNA is TGTGCCAGCAGCGTGGCTGGAAACACCATATATTTT.

The V gene is TRBV4-3, the J gene TRBJ1-2; D is unresolved. CDR3 size: 16 residues. Trimming removed 1 base from V and 3 bases from J, with 15 bases in between. Germline loops: CDR1 LGHNA, CDR2 YSLEER. The CDR3: CASSQGTETADYGYTF. CDR3 nucleotides: TGCGCCAGCAGCCAAGGTACTGAGACCGCGGACTATGGCTACACCTTC.